This record covers a single T cell receptor beta chain. Antigen unknown. Trimming stripped 10 bases from V and 7 bases from J, with 10 bases between. Germline CDR1 reads MNHNS; CDR2 reads SASEGT. The CDR3 extends over 11 amino acids. This entry belongs to a study of cytomegalovirus exposure and HLA in healthy donors. Measured with immunoSEQ multiplex PCR; TCRdb has only the in-frame clones, and not every one. The sample contains 150,000 to 180,000 clones, around 88% of which appear only once. Broader study findings: The TCR clusters that emerged in the first cohort tended, a later analysis found, to co-occur in the approximately 110 validation repertoires. There were 164 TCR beta chains listed as cytomegalovirus-associated. In vitro confirmation showed three CMV-associated chains to be CMV antigen specific.

The sequence derives from a man aged 18 to 29 in good health and CMV-seropositive. Sequenced material: PBMCs. This chain joins TRBV6-1 and TRBJ1-4; maybe TRBD1 (5 bases). The CDR3 nucleotides read TGTGCCACCCGGAGGGGTGAAAAACTGTTTTTT. Protein: CATRRGEKLFF.